These T cell receptor beta chains were read from a single sample in a study of T cells in localized non-small cell lung cancer. Assay: immunoSEQ multiplex PCR; the TCRdb copy retains only in-frame clones and omits some. This sample yields over 50,000 clones, of which roughly 88% are seen a single time; about 2% belongs to the top ten. The material sequenced was peripheral blood, taken before any cancer treatment. The source is a woman aged 40-75 years with stage I lung adenocarcinoma. Each CDR3 is given with its conserved first and last residue. The D gene is left open where the match is weak. The size field is filled for only some rows; it gives once, few, many or a size class.

TRBD2	TRBV5-1	few	TRBJ2-3	CASSLGTSGGADTQYF	TGCGCCAGCAGCTTGGGGACTAGCGGGGGGGCGGATACGCAGTATTTT
-	TRBV19	-	TRBJ2-3	CATGRVGTDTQYF	TGTGCCACCGGCCGGGTCGGCACAGATACGCAGTATTTT
-	TRBV30	few	TRBJ2-7	CAWSVTSTGQYF	TGTGCCTGGAGTGTAACTAGTACAGGGCAGTACTTC
-	TRBV5-4	-	TRBJ2-3	CASSLASRDPTDTQYF	TGTGCCAGCAGCTTGGCTAGCCGCGACCCCACAGATACGCAGTATTTT
-	TRBV16	-	TRBJ1-5	CASSQSGATGNQPQHF	TGTGCCAGCAGCCAATCTGGCGCCACCGGCAATCAGCCCCAGCATTTT
-	TRBV9	-	TRBJ2-5	CASSADGTSETQYF	TGTGCCAGCAGCGCGGACGGGACGTCAGAGACCCAGTACTTC
-	TRBV14	-	TRBJ1-2	CASSQVLNYGYTF	TGTGCCAGCAGCCAAGTACTAAATTATGGCTACACCTTC
-	TRBV6-6	-	TRBJ2-1	CASIRPGRNEQFF	TGTGCCAGCATTCGACCCGGGCGCAATGAGCAGTTCTTC
-	TRBV11-3	once	TRBJ2-1	CASSLASAAYNEQFF	TGTGCCAGCAGCTTAGCTAGCGCCGCATACAATGAGCAGTTCTTC
-	TRBV27	-	TRBJ2-2	CASINTNTGELFF	TGTGCCAGCATTAACACGAACACCGGGGAGCTGTTTTTT
TRBD1	TRBV4-3	-	TRBJ2-7	CASSQGGAGGLEQYF	TGCGCCAGCAGCCAAGGCGGGGCAGGGGGCCTCGAGCAGTACTTC
TRBD2	TRBV28	-	TRBJ2-7	CASSLSRTSGSDYEQYF	TGTGCCAGCAGTTTATCCCGGACTAGCGGGAGCGATTACGAGCAGTACTTC